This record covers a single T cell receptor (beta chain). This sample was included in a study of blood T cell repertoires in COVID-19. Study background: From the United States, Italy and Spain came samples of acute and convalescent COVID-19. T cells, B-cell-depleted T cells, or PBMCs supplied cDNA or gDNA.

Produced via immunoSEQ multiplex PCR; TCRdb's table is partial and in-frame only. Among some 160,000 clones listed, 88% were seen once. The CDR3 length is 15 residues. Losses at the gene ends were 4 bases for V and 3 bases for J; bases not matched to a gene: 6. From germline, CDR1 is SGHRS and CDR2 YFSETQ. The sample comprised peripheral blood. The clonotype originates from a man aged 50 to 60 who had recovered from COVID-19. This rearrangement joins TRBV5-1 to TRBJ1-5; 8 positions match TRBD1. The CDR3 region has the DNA TGCGCCAGCAGCGCAGGACAGGGAATCAATCAGCCCCAGCATTTT. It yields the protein CASSAGQGINQPQHF.